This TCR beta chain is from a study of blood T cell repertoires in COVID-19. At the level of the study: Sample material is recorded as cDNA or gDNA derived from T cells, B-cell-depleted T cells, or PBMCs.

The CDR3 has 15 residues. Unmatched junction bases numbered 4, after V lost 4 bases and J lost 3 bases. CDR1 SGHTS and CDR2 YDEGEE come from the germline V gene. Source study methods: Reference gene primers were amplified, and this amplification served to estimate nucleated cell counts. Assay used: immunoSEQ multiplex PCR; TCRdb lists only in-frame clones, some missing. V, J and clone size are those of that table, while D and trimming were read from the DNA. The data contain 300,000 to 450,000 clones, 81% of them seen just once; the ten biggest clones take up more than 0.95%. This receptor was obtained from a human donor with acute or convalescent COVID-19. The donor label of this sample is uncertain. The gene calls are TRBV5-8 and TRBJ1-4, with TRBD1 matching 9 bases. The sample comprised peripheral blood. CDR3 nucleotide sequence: TGTGCCAGCAGCCCGGGACAGGGACCTAATGAAAAACTGTTTTTT. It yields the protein CASSPGQGPNEKLFF. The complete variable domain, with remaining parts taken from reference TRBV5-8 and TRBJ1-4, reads EAGVTQSPTHLIKTRGQQATLRCSPISGHTSVYWYQQALGLGLQFLLWYDEGEERNRGNFPPRFSGRQFPNYSSELNVNALELEDSALYLCASSPGQGPNEKLFFGSGTQLSVL.